The next 6 T cell receptor beta chains were all read from a single sample in a study of OX40 agonist ivuxolimab in advanced cancers. The protocol was immunoSEQ multiplex PCR, while the TCRdb copy is restricted to in-frame clones and leaves out a portion. The sample carries about 88,000 clones, approximately 89% recorded once. Material: CD4+ or CD8+ T cells sorted from blood, obtained in a trial of the OX40 agonist ivuxolimab. These receptors all come from an adult with an advanced solid tumor such as melanoma, head and neck, liver or kidney cancer.

The chain couples TRBV11-2 to TRBJ1-1, with 10 bases identical to TRBD1. V shed 5 bases and J 4 bases; nucleotides not matched to a gene: 7. Per germline, CDR1 SGHAT and CDR2 FQNNGV. The CDR3 covers 15 residues. CDR3 sequence: CASSRGDRGGTEAFF. The DNA for the CDR3 is TGTGCCAGCAGCCGAGGGGACAGGGGCGGCACTGAAGCTTTCTTT.

This clone was observed a handful of times. CDR3 sequence reads: CASSEPGGRAYNEQFF. The DNA for the CDR3 is TGTGCCAGCAGTGAACCCGGCGGGAGGGCCTACAATGAGCAGTTCTTC. The chain joins TRBV6-1 to TRBJ2-1; 9 bases are a match to TRBD2. Germline V gene lookup returns CDR1 MNHNS and CDR2 SASEGT. The CDR3 spans 16 residues. With V trimmed by 2 bases and J by 2 bases, 4 bases remained unmatched.

This chain links TRBV15 with TRBJ2-1; D gene ambiguous. CDR3 length equals 12 residues. Trimming shortened V by 3 bases and J by 13 bases, and 13 bases separated the two germline ends. Looked up from germline, CDR1 is LNHNV and CDR2 is YYDKDF (reference sequence). The CDR3 DNA reads as TGTGCCACCAGCAGCGACCACTATACACAGTTCTTC. Residues: CATSSDHYTQFF. Full variable domain (outside the CDR3, taken from reference TRBV15 and TRBJ2-1): DAMVIQNPRYQVTQFGKPVTLSCSQTLNHNVMYWYQQKSSQAPKLLFHYYDKDFNNEADTPDNFQSRRPNTSFCFLDIRSPGLGDTAMYLCATSSDHYTQFFGPGTRLTVL.

Worth noting for this clone: Other DNA sequences in this sample translate to the same CDR3. In DNA, the CDR3 is TGCGCCAGCAGCTTGCAGGGAGGGAACACTGAAGCTTTCTTT. Amino acid sequence: CASSLQGGNTEAFF. This chain uses TRBV5-1 with TRBJ1-1; D is possibly TRBD1 (5 bases). CDR1 SGHRS and CDR2 YFSETQ come from the germline V gene. Trimming removed 1 base from V and 1 base from J, with 8 bases in between. The CDR3 is 14 amino acids.

The J gene is TRBJ2-7, the V gene TRBV27; 8 nucleotides line up with TRBD1. CDR3 size: 15 residues. CDR1 is MNHEY, CDR2 SMNVEV, per germline (reference sequence). The junction had 9 bases not matched to a gene; V was cut back by 3 bases and J by 5 bases. CDR3 sequence (DNA): TGTGCCAGCAGTTTGTGGGGAGACAGGGGCCACGAGCAGTACTTC. It is translated as CASSLWGDRGHEQYF.

CDR3 DNA: TGTGCCAGCTCACCACAATCTGGCACAGATACGCAGTATTTT. It yields the protein CASSPQSGTDTQYF. V usage is TRBV18 and J usage is TRBJ2-3; D unclear. CDR1 and CDR2 (germline): KGHSH, LQKENI. Trimming removed 1 base from V and 1 base from J, with 6 bases in between. This CDR3 region has 14 residues.